This T cell receptor (beta chain) was identified during a study of blood T cell repertoires in COVID-19. Measured with immunoSEQ multiplex PCR; TCRdb has only the in-frame clones, and not every one. The sample contains 100,000 to 120,000 clones, roughly four fifths of which appear only once. The junction had 10 bases not matched to a gene; V was cut back by 6 bases and J by 7 bases. CDR3 size: 16 residues. Germline loops: CDR1 SNHLY, CDR2 FYNNEI. This receptor was identified in a woman in her sixties or seventies with acute or convalescent COVID-19. Sequencing was done on a sample of peripheral blood. The rearrangement uses TRBV2 and TRBJ2-1, with 12 bases aligning to TRBD2. CDR3 bases: TGTGCCAGCAGCCCCCGACGGACTAGCGGGACTAATGAGCAGTTCTTC. This encodes CASSPRRTSGTNEQFF.